This TCR beta chain is drawn from a study of cytomegalovirus exposure and HLA in healthy donors. Study outcomes and limitations: Certain indistinguishable V segments, among them TRBV6-2 and TRBV6-3, were excluded. Later analysis identified a missense DCLRE1C variant that was linked to TCR beta V- and J-gene trimming. Later analysis identified several of the most significant clusters that appeared linked to common viral pathogens.

Amplification used 60 Vbeta primers and 13 Jbeta primers. Using immunoSEQ multiplex PCR, the repertoire was profiled, and TCRdb retains in-frame clones only, with some absent. The sample yields around 50,000 clones, of which the top ten take up approximately 6.5%. Concerning this clone: Its antigen is as yet unknown.

CDR3 length: 14 residues. The genes are TRBV21-1 and TRBJ1-6; no DNA check was done on the table's D call, TRBD1. TRBV21-1 is noted as a pseudogene. Sequencing input: PBMCs. This clonotype originated in a woman aged 35 to 49 in good health and CMV-seronegative. CDR3 DNA: TGTGCCAGCAGCAAAGCGGGCGATAATTCACCCCTCCACTTT. Its protein is CASSKAGDNSPLHF.